This TCR beta chain was captured by sequencing in a study of blood T cell repertoires in COVID-19. Clones were sequenced by immunoSEQ multiplex PCR, and TCRdb holds only the in-frame ones, with some missing. Seen here are 180,000 or so clones, about 90% observed once, and the top ten hold 2.5%. This CDR3 has 15 residues. Per germline, CDR1 MGHDK and CDR2 SYGVNS. The J segment lost 7 bases and the V segment lost 1 base, leaving 7 bases of the junction unmatched. This receptor was identified in a man in his forties or fifties with active or convalescent COVID-19. The chain uses TRBV25-1 and TRBJ1-2, with 9 bases matching TRBD1. Sequenced sample: peripheral blood. This CDR3 reads CASSEWGDRDSGYTF. CDR3 nucleotides: TGTGCCAGCAGTGAATGGGGGGACAGGGATTCTGGCTACACCTTC.